A single sample gave rise to the 22 T cell receptor beta chains below, sequenced in a study of blood T cell repertoires in COVID-19. The protocol was immunoSEQ multiplex PCR, while the TCRdb copy is restricted to in-frame clones and leaves out a portion. The sample holds more than 200,000 clones, roughly 80% seen once. The specimen was peripheral blood. Receptors originate from a woman of 80 years or more with COVID-19, enrolled during active disease.

The chain couples TRBV28 to TRBJ1-1; TRBD1 aligns across 7 bases. Looked up from germline, CDR1 is MDHEN and CDR2 is SYDVKM. The V segment lost 4 bases and the J segment 4 bases; nucleotides outside the gene matches: 3. This CDR3 has 13 residues. CDR3 DNA: TGTGCCAGCAGTTGGCCAGGGGGCACTGAAGCTTTCTTT. Encoded protein: CASSWPGGTEAFF. Full variable domain (outside the CDR3, taken from reference TRBV28 and TRBJ1-1): DVKVTQSSRYLVKRTGEKVFLECVQDMDHENMFWYRQDPGLGLRLIYFSYDVKMKEKGDIPEGYSVSREKKERFSLILESASTNQTSMYLCASSWPGGTEAFFGQGTRLTVV.

The J gene is TRBJ2-4, the V gene TRBV3-1 (or the pseudogene TRBV3-2); D possibly corresponds to TRBD2 (6 bases). CDR3 length: 17 residues. Germline CDR1 is LGHDT and CDR2 is YNNKEL (reference sequence). Trimming left V 2 bases short and J 1 base short, with 15 bases between. The CDR3: CASSQLPPGGAKNIQYF. The DNA of the CDR3 is TGTGCCAGCAGCCAACTCCCGCCCGGGGGTGCCAAAAACATTCAGTACTTC.

V usage is TRBV5-1 and J usage is TRBJ1-2, with 8 bases aligning to TRBD1. Germline-derived CDR1 and CDR2 are SGHRS and YFSETQ. This CDR3 comprises 14 residues. The V gene end was trimmed by 2 bases and the J gene end by 8 bases; junction bases not matched to a gene: 8. The CDR3, as DNA: TGCGCCAGCAGCTTTGACAGGGGCGACCGCGGCTACACCTTC. The encoded protein is CASSFDRGDRGYTF.

J is TRBJ1-1 and V is TRBV9, with TRBD1 matching 8 bases. This CDR3 region has 14 residues. Germline CDR1 is SGDLS and CDR2 is YYNGEE. J was trimmed by 8 bases and V by 2 bases; bases with no gene match: 8. CDR3 nucleotides: TGTGCCAGCAGCGTCCAGGGGGCCTCACAAGAAGCTTTCTTT. It yields the protein CASSVQGASQEAFF.

The V and J genes are TRBV12-3 or TRBV12-4 and TRBJ1-5, with D uncertain. V was cut by 5 bases and J by 0 bases, with 5 bases left in between. The CDR3 covers 13 residues. The CDR3 region has the DNA TGTGCCAGCAGTCCTAATAGCAATCAGCCCCAGCATTTT. It translates to CASSPNSNQPQHF.

V gene TRBV27 combines with J gene TRBJ1-6, with TRBD1 identical over 7 bases. Losses at the gene ends were 5 bases for V and 10 bases for J; bases not matched to a gene: 11. Germline V CDR1 and CDR2: MNHEY, SMNVEV (reference sequence). The CDR3 has 15 amino acids. CDR3 region: CASSGSGTVWSPLHF. CDR3 nucleotides: TGTGCCAGCAGTGGCTCCGGGACAGTTTGGTCACCCCTCCACTTT.

The chain recombines TRBV5-1 with TRBJ2-2, with 7 bases fitting TRBD1. Germline V CDR1 and CDR2: SGHRS, YFSETQ. The CDR3 is made up of 15 amino acids. J was trimmed by 3 bases and V by 1 base; bases with no gene match: 3. The CDR3 loop is CASSLRTGYTGELFF. DNA of the CDR3: TGCGCCAGCAGCTTGAGGACAGGATACACCGGGGAGCTGTTTTTT. The full variable domain, rest sourced from reference TRBV5-1 and TRBJ2-2, is KAGVTQTPRYLIKTRGQQVTLSCSPISGHRSVSWYQQTPGQGLQFLFEYFSETQRNKGNFPGRFSGRQFSNSRSEMNVSTLELGDSALYLCASSLRTGYTGELFFGEGSRLTVL.

This chain joins TRBV6-5 and TRBJ2-1, with D possibly TRBD1 on 6 matching bases. This CDR3 region has 13 residues. V lost 7 bases to trimming and J lost 3 bases, with 10 bases between them. The V gene's germline CDR1 is MNHEY and CDR2 SVGAGI. The CDR3 DNA is TGTGCCAGCACGACAGGAATCTACAATGAGCAGTTCTTC. Protein product: CASTTGIYNEQFF.

The V and J genes are TRBV11-2 and TRBJ1-6; 7 bases fit TRBD1. The germline V gene encodes CDR1 SGHAT and CDR2 FQNNGV. The CDR3 contains 17 residues. V lost 1 base, J lost 3 bases, and 6 bases stayed unmatched. The CDR3 nucleotides read TGTGCCAGCAGCTTAGCACAGGGGTGGAACTATAATTCACCCCTCCACTTT. This sequence encodes CASSLAQGWNYNSPLHF.

The CDR3: CASSQRQGVAGELFF. The CDR3 DNA reads TGCGCCAGCAGCCAAAGACAGGGAGTAGCCGGGGAGCTGTTTTTT. This chain connects TRBV4-1 to TRBJ2-2; 7 nucleotides match TRBD1. The germline V gene has CDR1 MGHRA and CDR2 YSYEKL. This CDR3 comprises 15 residues. The junction had 6 bases not matched to a gene; V was cut back by 2 bases and J by 6 bases.

The chain has TRBV30 and TRBJ2-7; D is unclear. The CDR3 sequence is 11 residues long. In germline, CDR1 is GTSNPN, CDR2 SVGIG (reference sequence). Trimming took 1 base from V and 3 from J, leaving 4 bases between them. The CDR3 nucleotides are TGTGCCTGGAGTGACAGCTACGAGCAGTACTTC. Encoded protein: CAWSDSYEQYF.

V is TRBV7-8 and J is TRBJ1-2; 8 nucleotides align to TRBD1. Germline-derived CDR1 and CDR2 are SGHVS and FQNEAQ. The CDR3 runs to 13 residues. V was pared by 4 bases and J by 3 bases, with 1 base of the junction left unmatched. The CDR3 sequence: CASSSDRDYGYTF. For the CDR3, the DNA is TGTGCCAGCAGCTCGGACAGGGACTATGGCTACACCTTC.

The chain combines TRBV12-3 or TRBV12-4 with TRBJ2-1; 7 bases fit TRBD1. V dropped 6 bases and J dropped 15; count of bases not matched to a gene: 8. The CDR3 loop spans 11 amino acids. The CDR3: CASSPDRATFF. CDR3 bases: TGTGCCAGCAGCCCCGACAGGGCTACGTTCTTC.

This clone has only one observation. The V gene is TRBV7-9, the J gene TRBJ1-1; 7 positions agree with TRBD1. The V segment lost 5 bases and the J segment 5 bases; nucleotides outside the gene matches: 11. This CDR3 has 15 amino acids. Per germline, CDR1 SEHNR and CDR2 FQNEAQ (reference sequence). Here the CDR3 reads CASSQVQGVGTEAFF. Written as DNA, the CDR3 is TGTGCCAGCAGCCAAGTTCAGGGGGTAGGGACTGAAGCTTTCTTT.

The gene calls are TRBV6-5 and TRBJ1-2; possible D gene TRBD1, 6 bases. The V and J ends lost 2 bases and 4 bases respectively, with 17 bases between them. The CDR3 is 16 residues long. CDR1 is MNHEY and CDR2 is SVGAGI in the germline V gene. CDR3 sequence (DNA): TGTGCCAGCAGTTACATTGCGGGGGGCCCATTCTATGGCTACACCTTC. Protein product: CASSYIAGGPFYGYTF.

The chain couples TRBV11-2 to TRBJ2-3, with D possibly TRBD1 on 5 matching bases. Germline V gene sequence: CDR1 SGHAT, CDR2 FQNNGV. Trimming took off 5 bases at V and 1 base at J, with 22 bases between the two ends. The CDR3 extends over 18 amino acids. The CDR3 bases are TGTGCCAGCAGCCCCCAGTTAAGGGGATGGGTGGGCACAGATACGCAGTATTTT. It codes for CASSPQLRGWVGTDTQYF. The complete variable domain, with remaining parts taken from reference TRBV11-2 and TRBJ2-3, reads EAGVAQSPRYKIIEKRQSVAFWCNPISGHATLYWYQQILGQGPKLLIQFQNNGVVDDSQLPKDRFSAERLKGVDSTLKIQPAKLEDSAVYLCASSPQLRGWVGTDTQYFGPGTRLTVL.

This rearrangement joins TRBV6-6 to TRBJ1-3; D might be TRBD1 (6 bases). The ends were cut back, 2 bases at V and 7 bases at J, with 12 bases in the middle. Germline CDR1 reads MNHNY; CDR2 reads SVGAGI (reference sequence). The CDR3 has 14 amino acids. The CDR3, as DNA: TGTGCCAGCAGTTACGGGGACATTGGGAACACCATATATTTT. Protein product: CASSYGDIGNTIYF.

The chain links TRBV5-1 to TRBJ2-3; TRBD2 matches at 8 bases. The CDR3 spans 14 residues. CDR1 is SGHRS, CDR2 YFSETQ, per germline. V was pared by 2 bases and J by 1 base, with 0 bases of the junction left unmatched. The CDR3 loop reads CASSLAGGTDTQYF. The DNA of the CDR3 is TGCGCCAGCAGCTTAGCGGGGGGCACAGATACGCAGTATTTT.

This rearrangement joins TRBV6-6 to TRBJ1-5; the D is unclear. Germline V gene sequence: CDR1 MNHNY, CDR2 SVGAGI (reference sequence). V lost 3 bases to trimming and J lost 0 bases, with 6 bases between them. The CDR3 totals 14 residues. CDR3 bases: TGTGCCAGCAGTTATGCAGATAGCAATCAGCCCCAGCATTTT. Amino acid sequence: CASSYADSNQPQHF.

The V call is TRBV12-3 or TRBV12-4, the J call TRBJ2-1; D remains ambiguous. The CDR3 has 11 residues. V was clipped by 4 bases and J by 10 bases, with 8 bases between them. Here the CDR3 reads CASSYTQEQFF. As DNA, the CDR3 is TGTGCCAGCAGTTATACACAGGAGCAGTTCTTC.

The CDR3 protein is CASKALAGTGELFF. DNA for the CDR3: TGCGCCAGCAAGGCTCTAGCGGGGACCGGGGAGCTGTTTTTT. This rearrangement joins TRBV5-1 to TRBJ2-2; 9 bases agree with TRBD2. Germline V gene lookup returns CDR1 SGHRS and CDR2 YFSETQ. V was pared by 6 bases and J by 5 bases, with 5 bases of the junction left unmatched. The CDR3 has 14 residues.

This clone was found once. This sequence joins TRBV9 and TRBJ1-1; D may be TRBD1 (6 bases). The germline V gene encodes CDR1 SGDLS and CDR2 YYNGEE. The V gene lost 4 bases and the J gene lost 7 bases, with 14 bases spanning the gap. This CDR3 spans 13 amino acids. CDR3 residues: CASSPLDRHEAFF. The DNA for the CDR3 is TGTGCCAGCAGCCCCCTCGACAGGCATGAAGCTTTCTTT.